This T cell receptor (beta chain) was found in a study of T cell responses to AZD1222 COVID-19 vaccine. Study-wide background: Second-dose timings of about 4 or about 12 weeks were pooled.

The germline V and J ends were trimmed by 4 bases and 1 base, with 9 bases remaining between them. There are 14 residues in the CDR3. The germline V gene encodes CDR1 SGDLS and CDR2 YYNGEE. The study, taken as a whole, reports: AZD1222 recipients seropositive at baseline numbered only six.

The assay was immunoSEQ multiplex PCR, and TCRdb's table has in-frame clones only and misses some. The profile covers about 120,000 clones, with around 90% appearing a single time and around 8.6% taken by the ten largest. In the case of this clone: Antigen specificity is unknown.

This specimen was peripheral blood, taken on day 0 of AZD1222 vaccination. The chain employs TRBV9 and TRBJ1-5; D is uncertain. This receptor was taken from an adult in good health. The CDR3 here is CASSREGSNQPQHF. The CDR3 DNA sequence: TGTGCCAGCAGCAGAGAGGGAAGCAATCAGCCCCAGCATTTT.